A single sample is the source of the 16 T cell receptor beta chains below, sequenced in a study of CD8+ T cells in alopecia areata. The treatment here: oral pan-JAK inhibitor, 5-10 mg twice daily. Following extraction, RNA underwent reverse transcription to cDNA, which served as the sequencing template. Repertoires were generated with immunoSEQ multiplex PCR, while TCRdb's copy carries only in-frame clones and drops some. The sample contains some 150,000 clones, 45% to 65% of which appear only once. The source was CD8+ T cells sorted from blood, collected at week 4, from a patient treated with tofacitinib. All receptors come from a human donor with alopecia areata.

The gene calls are TRBV18 and TRBJ2-3; unclear D gene. Between the trimmed V and J ends, which lost 2 bases and 0 bases, there was a span of 9 bases. CDR3 length: 15 residues. From germline, CDR1 is KGHSH and CDR2 LQKENI. CDR3 loop: CASSPGRPSTDTQYF. In nucleotides, the CDR3 is TGTGCCAGCTCACCAGGTCGGCCTAGCACAGATACGCAGTATTTT. Full variable domain (remainder filled in from reference TRBV18 and TRBJ2-3): NAGVMQNPRHLVRRRGQEARLRCSPMKGHSHVYWYRQLPEEGLKFMVYLQKENIIDESGMPKERFSAEFPKEGPSILRIQQVVRGDSAAYFCASSPGRPSTDTQYFGPGTRLTVL.

The CDR3 nucleotides read TGCGCCAGCAGCTTGAGGGCGGGGGCCCTTGAGGATACGCAGTATTTT. Translation gives CASSLRAGALEDTQYF. The rearrangement links TRBV5-1 to TRBJ2-3; perhaps TRBD2 as D (7 bases). V shed 1 base and J shed 6 bases, with 18 bases lying between them. In germline, CDR1 is SGHRS, CDR2 YFSETQ. The CDR3 covers 16 residues. The full variable domain, its missing parts supplied by reference TRBV5-1 and TRBJ2-3, is KAGVTQTPRYLIKTRGQQVTLSCSPISGHRSVSWYQQTPGQGLQFLFEYFSETQRNKGNFPGRFSGRQFSNSRSEMNVSTLELGDSALYLCASSLRAGALEDTQYFGPGTRLTVL.

This chain joins TRBV7-6 and TRBJ2-5, with TRBD2 matching over 12 bases. CDR3 length: 16 residues. Germline V lookup: CDR1 SGHVS, CDR2 FNYEAQ. Trimming removed 0 bases from V and 3 bases from J; junction bases left unmatched: 2. The CDR3 loop reads CASSLALAGGEETQYF. The DNA of the CDR3 is TGTGCCAGCAGCTTAGCACTAGCGGGGGGTGAAGAGACCCAGTACTTC.

The chain has TRBV5-1 and TRBJ2-1; D remains unclear. Per the germline V gene, CDR1 is SGHRS and CDR2 is YFSETQ. Trimming stripped 0 bases from V and 0 bases from J, with 16 bases between. CDR3 size: 18 residues. The CDR3 bases are TGCGCCAGCAGCTTGGGGTGGGTTCCGGATAGCTCCTACAATGAGCAGTTCTTC. Translation gives CASSLGWVPDSSYNEQFF.

The J gene is TRBJ1-2, the V gene TRBV27; no clear D gene. This CDR3 is built from 12 residues. Trimming cost V 8 bases and J 4 bases, with 11 bases left between them. CDR1 MNHEY and CDR2 SMNVEV come from the germline V gene (reference sequence). CDR3 region: CASFTEVYGYTF. The CDR3 coding sequence is TGTGCCAGCTTTACGGAGGTCTATGGCTACACCTTC.

The chain carries TRBV7-2 and TRBJ2-7; perhaps D is TRBD1 or TRBD2 (6 bases each). Trimming cost V 5 bases and J 2 bases, with 10 bases left between them. Germline CDR1 is SGHTA and CDR2 is FQGNSA. The CDR3 contains 13 residues. The chain's CDR3 is CASSAGHPYEQYF. DNA of the CDR3: TGTGCCAGCAGCGCGGGACACCCCTACGAGCAGTACTTC. Drawing the rest from reference TRBV7-2 and TRBJ2-7, the complete variable domain is GAGVSQSPSNKVTEKGKDVELRCDPISGHTALYWYRQSLGQGLEFLIYFQGNSAPDKSGLPSDRFSAERTGGSVSTLTIQRTQQEDSAVYLCASSAGHPYEQYFGPGTRLTVT.

This chain links TRBV6-5 with TRBJ2-5; D gene ambiguous. The CDR3 spans 11 residues. Looked up from germline, CDR1 is MNHEY and CDR2 is SVGAGI. Deletions cut 10 bases from V and 4 bases from J, with 10 bases between. This CDR3 is CAIQVGETQYF. In nucleotides, the CDR3 is TGTGCCATACAAGTAGGAGAGACCCAGTACTTC.

The chain carries TRBV4-2 and TRBJ1-1; TRBD1 is a possible D gene (5 bases). The ends were cut back, 4 bases at V and 0 bases at J, with 24 bases in the middle. Germline CDR1 is LGHNA and CDR2 is YNFKEQ. CDR3 length: 19 residues. CDR3: CASSRQPVRELVMNTEAFF. As DNA, the CDR3 is TGTGCCAGCAGCCGACAGCCGGTCAGGGAGCTAGTCATGAACACTGAAGCTTTCTTT.

J is TRBJ1-2 and V is TRBV5-4; weak D call: TRBD1 (5 bases). The V end was cut by 5 bases, the J end by 4 bases, with 9 bases between. The length of the CDR3 is 12 residues. The germline V gene has CDR1 SGHNT and CDR2 YYREEE (reference sequence). CDR3 sequence: CASRTDTYGYTF. CDR3 nucleotides: TGTGCCAGCAGGACAGACACCTATGGCTACACCTTC.

The V gene is TRBV5-4, the J gene TRBJ1-6, with D possibly matching TRBD1 (6 bases). V was clipped by 2 bases and J by 9 bases, with 12 bases between them. Germline CDR1 SGHNT, CDR2 YYREEE (reference sequence). This CDR3 contains 14 residues. CDR3 residues: CASSFTGSGSPLHF. CDR3 nucleotides: TGTGCCAGCAGCTTCACAGGGTCAGGTTCACCCCTCCACTTT.

There are a few counts of this clone. This chain connects TRBV7-9 to TRBJ1-1, with 8 bases matching TRBD1. Trimming at V came to 5 bases and at J to 5 bases, leaving 10 bases not matched to a gene. The CDR3 spans 15 residues. Germline values: CDR1 SEHNR, CDR2 FQNEAQ (reference sequence). The CDR3 bases are TGTGCCAGCAGCCCGAGGACAGGGCCTAAGACTGAAGCTTTCTTT. Its translation: CASSPRTGPKTEAFF.

This clone came up a few times. The chain combines TRBV6-5 with TRBJ2-3; D uncertain. The CDR3 is 10 amino acids. Germline V gene lookup returns CDR1 MNHEY and CDR2 SVGAGI. V lost 8 bases, J lost 3 bases, and 3 bases lay in between. In DNA form, the CDR3 reads TGTGCCAGCGGGACAGATACGCAGTATTTT. Encoded protein: CASGTDTQYF.

In its sample, this clone was seen once. The rearrangement joins TRBV15 to TRBJ2-5, with 10 bases lining up with TRBD2. V gave up 8 bases and J gave up 1 base; unmatched junction bases: 4. The V gene's germline CDR1 is LNHNV and CDR2 YYDKDF (reference sequence). The CDR3 is 14 amino acids. This CDR3 is CATSGLALQETQYF. The CDR3 DNA follows: TGTGCCACCTCGGGACTAGCGCTCCAAGAGACCCAGTACTTC.

This clone was seen a few times. This chain connects TRBV19 to TRBJ2-1; D might be TRBD2 (5 bases). Per the germline V gene, CDR1 is LNHDA and CDR2 is SQIVND (reference sequence). CDR3 length equals 13 residues. The ends were cut back, 8 bases at V and 5 bases at J, with 13 bases in the middle. This chain's CDR3 is CASRNGGDNEQFF. CDR3 DNA: TGTGCCAGTCGCAACGGAGGTGACAATGAGCAGTTCTTC.

The chain employs TRBV5-1 and TRBJ2-5; 8 bases line up with TRBD2. V lost 4 bases, J lost 1 base, and 9 bases stayed unmatched. The CDR3 sequence is 16 residues long. The germline gives CDR1 SGHRS, CDR2 YFSETQ. The CDR3 bases are TGCGCCAGCAGCCCCTGGATAGCGGGGACCCAAGAGACCCAGTACTTC. It codes for CASSPWIAGTQETQYF.

This clone occurred a few times. V and J are TRBV9 and TRBJ2-5; either TRBD1 or TRBD2 may supply D (5 bases each). Germline V gene data show CDR1 as SGDLS and CDR2 as YYNGEE. The V gene lost 0 bases and the J gene lost 3 bases, with 15 bases spanning the gap. The CDR3 runs to 16 residues. For the CDR3, the DNA is TGTGCCAGCAGCGTAGGAGTGAGTGGGGGAGAAGAGACCCAGTACTTC. It is translated as CASSVGVSGGEETQYF.